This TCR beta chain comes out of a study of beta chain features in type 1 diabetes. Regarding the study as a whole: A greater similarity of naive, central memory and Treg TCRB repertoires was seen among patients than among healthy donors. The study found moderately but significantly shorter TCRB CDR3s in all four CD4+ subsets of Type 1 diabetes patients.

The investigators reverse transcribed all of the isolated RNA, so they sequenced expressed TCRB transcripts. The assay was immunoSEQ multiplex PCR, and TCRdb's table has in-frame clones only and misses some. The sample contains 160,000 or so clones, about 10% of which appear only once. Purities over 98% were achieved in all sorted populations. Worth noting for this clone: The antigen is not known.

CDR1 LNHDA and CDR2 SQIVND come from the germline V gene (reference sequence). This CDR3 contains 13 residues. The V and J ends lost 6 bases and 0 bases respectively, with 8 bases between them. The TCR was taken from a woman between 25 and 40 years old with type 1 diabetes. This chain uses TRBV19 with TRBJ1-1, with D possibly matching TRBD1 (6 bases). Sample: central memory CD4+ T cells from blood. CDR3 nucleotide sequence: TGTGCCAGTAGCGGACAGTTGAACACTGAAGCTTTCTTT. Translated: CASSGQLNTEAFF.